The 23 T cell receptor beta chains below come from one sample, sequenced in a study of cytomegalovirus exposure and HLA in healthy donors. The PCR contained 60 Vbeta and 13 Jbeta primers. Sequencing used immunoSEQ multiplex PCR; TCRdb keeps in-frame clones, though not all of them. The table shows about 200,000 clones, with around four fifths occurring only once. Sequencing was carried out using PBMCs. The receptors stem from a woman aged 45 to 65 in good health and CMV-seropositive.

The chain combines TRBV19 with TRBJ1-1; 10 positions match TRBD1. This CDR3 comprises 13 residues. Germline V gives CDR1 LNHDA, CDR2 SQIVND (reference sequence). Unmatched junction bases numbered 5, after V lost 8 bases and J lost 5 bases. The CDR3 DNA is TGTGCCAGTCGCGGGACAGGGGTTACTGAAGCTTTCTTT. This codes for CASRGTGVTEAFF.

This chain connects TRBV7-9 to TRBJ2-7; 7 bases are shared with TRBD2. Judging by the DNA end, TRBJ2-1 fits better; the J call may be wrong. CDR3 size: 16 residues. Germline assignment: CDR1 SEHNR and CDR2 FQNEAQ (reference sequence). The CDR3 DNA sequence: TGTGCCAGCAGCTTACCTTTAAGGATAGCGGGCATTGAGCAGTTCTTC. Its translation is CASSLPLRIAGIEQFF.

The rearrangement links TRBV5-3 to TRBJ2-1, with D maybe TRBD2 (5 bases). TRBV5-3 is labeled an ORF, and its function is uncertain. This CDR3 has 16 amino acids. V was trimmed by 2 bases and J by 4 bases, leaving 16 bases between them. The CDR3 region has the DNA TGTGCCAGAAGCTTTTACGGACCCCCGGGGTACAATGAGCAGTTCTTC. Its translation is CARSFYGPPGYNEQFF.

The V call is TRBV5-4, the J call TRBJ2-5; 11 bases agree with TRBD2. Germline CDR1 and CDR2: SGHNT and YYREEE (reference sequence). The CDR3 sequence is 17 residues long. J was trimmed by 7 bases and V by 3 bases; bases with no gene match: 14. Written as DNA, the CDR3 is TGTGCCAGCAGCTCACAGACCGGGACTAGCGGAAGTGGGACCCAGTACTTC. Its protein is CASSSQTGTSGSGTQYF.

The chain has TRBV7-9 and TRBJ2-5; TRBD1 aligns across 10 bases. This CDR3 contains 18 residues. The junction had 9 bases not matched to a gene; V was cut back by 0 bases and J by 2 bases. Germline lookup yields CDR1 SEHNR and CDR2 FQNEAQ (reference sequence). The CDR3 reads CASSLARGDRGPQETQYF. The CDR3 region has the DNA TGTGCCAGCAGCTTAGCGCGCGGGGACAGGGGCCCGCAAGAGACCCAGTACTTC.

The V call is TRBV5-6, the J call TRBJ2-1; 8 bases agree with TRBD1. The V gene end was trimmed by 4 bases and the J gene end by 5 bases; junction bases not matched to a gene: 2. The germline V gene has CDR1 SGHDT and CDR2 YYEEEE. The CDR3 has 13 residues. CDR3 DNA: TGTGCCAGCAGCCGGACAGGGAACAATGAGCAGTTCTTC. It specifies CASSRTGNNEQFF.

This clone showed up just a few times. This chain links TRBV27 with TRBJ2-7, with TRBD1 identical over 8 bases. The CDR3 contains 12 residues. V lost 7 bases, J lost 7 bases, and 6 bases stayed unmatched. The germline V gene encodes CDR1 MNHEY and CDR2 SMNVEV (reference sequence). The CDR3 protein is CASTTGQGEQYF. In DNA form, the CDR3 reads TGTGCCAGCACCACCGGACAGGGAGAGCAGTACTTC.

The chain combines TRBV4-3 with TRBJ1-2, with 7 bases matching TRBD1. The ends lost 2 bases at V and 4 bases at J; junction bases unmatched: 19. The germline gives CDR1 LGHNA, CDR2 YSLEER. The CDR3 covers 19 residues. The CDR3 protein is CASSQTHSGTASGAYGYTF. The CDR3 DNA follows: TGCGCCAGCAGCCAAACCCACTCCGGGACAGCGAGCGGTGCCTATGGCTACACCTTC.

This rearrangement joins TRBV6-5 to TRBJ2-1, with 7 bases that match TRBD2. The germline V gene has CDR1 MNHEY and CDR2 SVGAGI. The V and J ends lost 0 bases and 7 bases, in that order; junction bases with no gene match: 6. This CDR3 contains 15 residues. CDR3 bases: TGTGCCAGCAGTTACTCGGGGGGGGGAAGGAATGAGCAGTTCTTC. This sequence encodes CASSYSGGGRNEQFF.

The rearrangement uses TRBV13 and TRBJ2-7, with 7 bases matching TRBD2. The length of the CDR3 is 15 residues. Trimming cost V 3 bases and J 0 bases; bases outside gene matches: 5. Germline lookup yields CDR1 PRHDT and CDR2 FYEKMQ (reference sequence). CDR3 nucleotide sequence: TGTGCCAGCAGCTTCTCTGGGGGGGGCTCCTACGAGCAGTACTTC. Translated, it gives CASSFSGGGSYEQYF.

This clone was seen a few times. CDR3 in DNA: TGTGCCAGCAGCACCGGGACAGGGGGGCACAATGAGCAGTTCTTC. Translating it yields CASSTGTGGHNEQFF. The chain joins TRBV7-7 to TRBJ2-1; 11 positions agree with TRBD1. The length of the CDR3 is 15 residues. After removal of 5 bases from V and 5 bases from J, the junction contained 5 bases not matched to a gene. Germline-derived CDR1 and CDR2 are SSHAT and FNYEAQ (reference sequence).

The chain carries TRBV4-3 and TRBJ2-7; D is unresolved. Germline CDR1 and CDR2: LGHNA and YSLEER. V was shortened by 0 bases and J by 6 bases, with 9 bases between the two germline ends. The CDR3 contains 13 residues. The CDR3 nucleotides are TGCGCCAGCAGCCAAGACCGCGGTTTCGAGCAGTACTTC. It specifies CASSQDRGFEQYF.

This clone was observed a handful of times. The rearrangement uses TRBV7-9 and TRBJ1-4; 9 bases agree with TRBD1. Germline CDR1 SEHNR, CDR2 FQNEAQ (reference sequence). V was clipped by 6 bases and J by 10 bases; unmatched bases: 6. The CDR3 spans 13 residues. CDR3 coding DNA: TGTGCCAGCAGAGCGACAGGGGGAGGAAAACTGTTTTTT. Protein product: CASRATGGGKLFF.

The CDR3 reads CASSLTSGGPYEQYF. CDR3 nucleotides: TGTGCCAGCAGCTTAACTAGCGGGGGACCATACGAGCAGTACTTC. The rearrangement joins TRBV7-3 to TRBJ2-7, with 9 nucleotides matching TRBD2. Germline values: CDR1 SGHTA, CDR2 FQGTGA. There are 15 residues in the CDR3. V lost 0 bases to trimming and J lost 4 bases; unmatched junction nucleotides: 4.

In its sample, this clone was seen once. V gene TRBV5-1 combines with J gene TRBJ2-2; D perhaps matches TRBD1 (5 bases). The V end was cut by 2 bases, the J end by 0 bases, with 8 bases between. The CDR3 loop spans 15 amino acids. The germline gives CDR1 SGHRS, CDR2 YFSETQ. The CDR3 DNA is TGCGCCAGCAGCTTCGGCAGGGCGAACACCGGGGAGCTGTTTTTT. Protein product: CASSFGRANTGELFF.

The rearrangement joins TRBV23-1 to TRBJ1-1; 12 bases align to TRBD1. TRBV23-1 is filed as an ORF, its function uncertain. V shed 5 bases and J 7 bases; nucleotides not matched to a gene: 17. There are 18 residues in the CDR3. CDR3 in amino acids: CASSEYRDRGQRRGEAFF. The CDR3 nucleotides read TGCGCCAGCAGTGAATACCGGGACAGGGGGCAGCGCAGGGGTGAAGCTTTCTTT.

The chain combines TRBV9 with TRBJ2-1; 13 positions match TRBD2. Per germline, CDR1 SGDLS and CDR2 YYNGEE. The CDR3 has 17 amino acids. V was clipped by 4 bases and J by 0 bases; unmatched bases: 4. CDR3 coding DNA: TGTGCCAGCAGCCCCTGGACTAGCGGGGGCTCCTACAATGAGCAGTTCTTC. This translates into CASSPWTSGGSYNEQFF.

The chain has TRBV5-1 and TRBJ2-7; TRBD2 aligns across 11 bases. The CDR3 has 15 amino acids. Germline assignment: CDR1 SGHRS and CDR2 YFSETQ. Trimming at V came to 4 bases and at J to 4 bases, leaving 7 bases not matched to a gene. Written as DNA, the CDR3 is TGCGCCAGCAGCGGCACTAGCGGGAGTTCATACGAGCAGTACTTC. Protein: CASSGTSGSSYEQYF.

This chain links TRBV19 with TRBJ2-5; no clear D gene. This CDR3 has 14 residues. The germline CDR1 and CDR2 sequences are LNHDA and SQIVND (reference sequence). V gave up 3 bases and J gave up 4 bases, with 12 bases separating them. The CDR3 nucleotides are TGTGCCAGTAGTATCCCCGGGTCGCCAGAGACCCAGTACTTC. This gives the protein CASSIPGSPETQYF.

CDR3 nucleotide sequence: TGTGCCAGCTCACTCCGACAGGGGGCCTCCTCCTACAATGAGCAGTTCTTC. Residues: CASSLRQGASSYNEQFF. The J gene is TRBJ2-1, the V gene TRBV18; 10 bases are a match to TRBD1. The CDR3 has 17 residues. Per the germline V gene, CDR1 is KGHSH and CDR2 is LQKENI. With V trimmed by 4 bases and J by 0 bases, 6 bases remained unmatched.

The CDR3 loop is CASSSGVSTDTQYF. The CDR3 DNA is TGTGCCAGCAGCTCGGGAGTTAGCACAGATACGCAGTATTTT. The rearrangement links TRBV7-2 to TRBJ2-3; possible D gene TRBD2, 6 bases. Looked up from germline, CDR1 is SGHTA and CDR2 is FQGNSA. V gave up 4 bases and J gave up 0 bases, with 8 bases separating them. CDR3 length equals 14 residues. The entire variable domain, with the rest obtained from reference TRBV7-2 and TRBJ2-3, is as follows: GAGVSQSPSNKVTEKGKDVELRCDPISGHTALYWYRQSLGQGLEFLIYFQGNSAPDKSGLPSDRFSAERTGGSVSTLTIQRTQQEDSAVYLCASSSGVSTDTQYFGPGTRLTVL.

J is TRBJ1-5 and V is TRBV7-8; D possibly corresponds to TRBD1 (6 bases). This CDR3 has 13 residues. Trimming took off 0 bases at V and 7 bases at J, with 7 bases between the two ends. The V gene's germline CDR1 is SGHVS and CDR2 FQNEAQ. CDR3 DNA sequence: TGTGCCAGCAGCTTAGCTCAGGGGCAGCCCCAGCATTTT. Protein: CASSLAQGQPQHF.

CDR3 protein: CASRATGNYGYTF. DNA of the CDR3: TGTGCCAGCAGAGCGACAGGGAATTATGGCTACACCTTC. This sequence joins TRBV28 and TRBJ1-2; 7 bases fit TRBD1. This CDR3 is 13 amino acids long. Germline CDR1 reads MDHEN; CDR2 reads SYDVKM. The V segment lost 6 bases and the J segment 5 bases; nucleotides outside the gene matches: 6.